A single sample gave rise to the 3 T cell receptor beta chains below, sequenced in a study of blood T cell repertoires in COVID-19. Sequenced by immunoSEQ multiplex PCR; TCRdb stores in-frame clones only, minus some. The table shows about 120,000 clones, with 70% to 90% occurring only once. Source material: peripheral blood. The receptor source for this set is a man aged 55-75 years with acute or convalescent COVID-19.

The V and J genes are TRBV4-3 and TRBJ2-1; 7 bases match TRBD2. Losses at the gene ends were 1 base for V and 5 bases for J; bases not matched to a gene: 5. Looked up from germline, CDR1 is LGHNA and CDR2 is YSLEER. CDR3 length equals 15 residues. The CDR3 DNA reads as TGCGCCAGCAGCCAAGGACTAGCAGACGACAATGAGCAGTTCTTC. This codes for CASSQGLADDNEQFF.

The CDR3 coding sequence is TGTGCCACTCAAGAACAGGGGTCTGGCTACACCTTC. Amino acid sequence: CATQEQGSGYTF. The rearrangement joins TRBV10-3 to TRBJ1-2; 7 positions agree with TRBD1. This CDR3 is built from 12 residues. Germline CDR1 ENHRY, CDR2 SYGVKD. V lost 10 bases, J lost 7 bases, and 9 bases stayed unmatched.

This chain uses TRBV28 with TRBJ2-7; 13 nucleotides agree with TRBD2. The CDR3 totals 22 residues. V was pared by 2 bases and J by 4 bases, with 23 bases of the junction left unmatched. Germline-derived CDR1 and CDR2 are MDHEN and SYDVKM. This CDR3 reads CASSLPFSLGLAGAQTLYEQYF. CDR3 nucleotides: TGTGCCAGCAGTTTACCCTTCAGCCTTGGACTAGCGGGGGCCCAGACCTTATACGAGCAGTACTTC.